This TCR beta chain was sequenced for a study of blood T cell repertoires in COVID-19. Overall study context: Collection of acute and convalescent COVID-19 samples took place in the United States, Italy and Spain. PBMCs, B-cell-depleted T cells, or T cells were the source of the cDNA or gDNA that made up the material.

V lost 5 bases to trimming and J lost 0 bases; unmatched junction nucleotides: 5. Germline assignment: CDR1 MNHNY and CDR2 SVGAGI (reference sequence). There are 16 residues in the CDR3. Assay used: immunoSEQ multiplex PCR; TCRdb lists only in-frame clones, some missing. The sample yields about 250,000 clones, about 80% seen once. Sequences were obtained from peripheral blood. The chain is built from TRBV6-6 and TRBJ2-5, with 11 bases that match TRBD1. This sequence was found in a man of 80 years or more with acute or convalescent COVID-19. The CDR3 is CASSPGQGVYQETQYF. The CDR3 nucleotides read TGTGCCAGCAGTCCGGGACAGGGGGTGTACCAAGAGACCCAGTACTTC.